The sequence of this T cell receptor (beta chain) was determined in a study of glioma-infiltrating T cells after dendritic cell vaccination. The time point: after dendritic cell vaccination, including at tumor progression/relapse. Measured with immunoSEQ multiplex PCR; TCRdb has only the in-frame clones, and not every one. The repertoire includes more than 95,000 clones, 85% to 90% of them detected once, and over 2.5% sits in the top ten. The CDR3 consists of 17 residues. Germline CDR1 MNHEY, CDR2 SMNVEV (reference sequence). The junction had 8 bases not matched to a gene; V was cut back by 2 bases and J by 0 bases.

The input for sequencing was blood, taken after dendritic cell vaccination. J is TRBJ2-7 and V is TRBV27, with 9 bases that match TRBD1. The sequence was obtained from a human donor with glioblastoma. The DNA of the CDR3 is TGTGCCAGCAGTTTAAAACAGGGGGCCGTCGACTCCTACGAGCAGTACTTC. It yields the protein CASSLKQGAVDSYEQYF.